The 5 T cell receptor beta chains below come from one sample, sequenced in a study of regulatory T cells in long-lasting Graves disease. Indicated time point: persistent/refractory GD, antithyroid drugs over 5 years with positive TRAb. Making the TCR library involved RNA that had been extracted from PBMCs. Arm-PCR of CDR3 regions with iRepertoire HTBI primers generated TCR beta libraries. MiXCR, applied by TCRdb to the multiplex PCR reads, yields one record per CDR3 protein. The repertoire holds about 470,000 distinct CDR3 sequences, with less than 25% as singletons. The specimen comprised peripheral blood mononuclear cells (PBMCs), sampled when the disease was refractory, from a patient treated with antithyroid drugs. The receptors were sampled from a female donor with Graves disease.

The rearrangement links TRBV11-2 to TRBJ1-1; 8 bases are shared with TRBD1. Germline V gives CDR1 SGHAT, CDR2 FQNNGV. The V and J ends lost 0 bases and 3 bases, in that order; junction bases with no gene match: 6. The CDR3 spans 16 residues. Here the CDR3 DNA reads TGTGCCAGCAGCTTAGATCCAGGGGGCTACGACACTGAAGCTTTCTTT. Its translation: CASSLDPGGYDTEAFF.

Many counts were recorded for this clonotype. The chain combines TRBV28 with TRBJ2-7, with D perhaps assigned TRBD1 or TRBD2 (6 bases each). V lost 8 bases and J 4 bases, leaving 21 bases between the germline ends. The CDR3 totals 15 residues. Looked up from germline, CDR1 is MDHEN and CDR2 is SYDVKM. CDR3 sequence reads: CASLFVRGLIYEQYF. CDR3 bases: TGTGCCAGCCTATTTGTCCGGGGGCTGATTTACGAGCAGTACTTC.

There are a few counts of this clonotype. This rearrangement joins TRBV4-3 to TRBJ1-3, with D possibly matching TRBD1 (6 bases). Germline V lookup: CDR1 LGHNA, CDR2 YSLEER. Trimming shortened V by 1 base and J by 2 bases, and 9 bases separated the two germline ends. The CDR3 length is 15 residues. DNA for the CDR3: TGCGCCAGCAGCCAAGCGCACAGGGCTGGAAACACCATATATTTT. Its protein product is CASSQAHRAGNTIYF.

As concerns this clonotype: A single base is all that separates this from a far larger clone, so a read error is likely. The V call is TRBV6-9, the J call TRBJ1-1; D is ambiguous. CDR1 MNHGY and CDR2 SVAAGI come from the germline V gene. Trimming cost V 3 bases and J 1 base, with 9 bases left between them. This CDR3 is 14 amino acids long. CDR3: CASSYSGWNTEAFF. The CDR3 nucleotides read TGTGCCAGCAGTTACTCCGGGTGGAACACTGAAGCTTTCTTT.

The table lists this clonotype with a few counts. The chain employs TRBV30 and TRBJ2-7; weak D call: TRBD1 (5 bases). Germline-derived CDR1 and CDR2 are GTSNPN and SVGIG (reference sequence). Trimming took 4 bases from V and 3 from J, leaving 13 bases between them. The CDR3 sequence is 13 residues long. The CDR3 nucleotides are TGTGCCTGGAAAGCAGGGCTGAACTACGAGCAGTACTTC. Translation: CAWKAGLNYEQYF.